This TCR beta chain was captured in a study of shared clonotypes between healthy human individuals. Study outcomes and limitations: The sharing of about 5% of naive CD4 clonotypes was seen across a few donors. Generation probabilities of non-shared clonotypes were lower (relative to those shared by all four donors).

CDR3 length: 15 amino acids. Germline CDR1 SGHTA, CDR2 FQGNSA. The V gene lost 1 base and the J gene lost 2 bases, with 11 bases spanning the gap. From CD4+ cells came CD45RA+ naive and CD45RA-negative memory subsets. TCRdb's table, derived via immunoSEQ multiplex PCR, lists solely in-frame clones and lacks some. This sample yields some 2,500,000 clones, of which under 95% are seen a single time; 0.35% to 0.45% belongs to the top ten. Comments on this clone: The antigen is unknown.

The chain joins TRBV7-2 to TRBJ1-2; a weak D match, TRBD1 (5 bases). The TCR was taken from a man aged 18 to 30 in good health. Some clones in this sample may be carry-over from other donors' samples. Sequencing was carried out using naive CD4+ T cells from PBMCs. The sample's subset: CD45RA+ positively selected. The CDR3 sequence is CASSLGAGGNYGYTF. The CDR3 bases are TGTGCCAGCAGCTTAGGGGCGGGGGGAAACTATGGCTACACCTTC. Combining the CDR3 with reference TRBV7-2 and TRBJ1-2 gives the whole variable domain GAGVSQSPSNKVTEKGKDVELRCDPISGHTALYWYRQSLGQGLEFLIYFQGNSAPDKSGLPSDRFSAERTGGSVSTLTIQRTQQEDSAVYLCASSLGAGGNYGYTFGSGTRLTVV.